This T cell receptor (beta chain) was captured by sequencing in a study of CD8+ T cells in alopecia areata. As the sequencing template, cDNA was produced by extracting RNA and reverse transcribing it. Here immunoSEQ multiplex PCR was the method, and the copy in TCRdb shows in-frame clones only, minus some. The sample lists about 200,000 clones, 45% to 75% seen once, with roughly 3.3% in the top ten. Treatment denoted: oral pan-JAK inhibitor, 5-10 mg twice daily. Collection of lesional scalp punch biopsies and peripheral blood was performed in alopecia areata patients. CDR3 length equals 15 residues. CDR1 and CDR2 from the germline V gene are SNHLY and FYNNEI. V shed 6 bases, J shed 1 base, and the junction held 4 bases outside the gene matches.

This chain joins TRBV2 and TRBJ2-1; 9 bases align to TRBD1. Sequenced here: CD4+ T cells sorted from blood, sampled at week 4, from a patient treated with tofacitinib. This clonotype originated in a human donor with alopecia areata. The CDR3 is CASRSDRGSYNEQFF. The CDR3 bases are TGTGCCAGCAGGTCGGACAGGGGATCCTACAATGAGCAGTTCTTC.